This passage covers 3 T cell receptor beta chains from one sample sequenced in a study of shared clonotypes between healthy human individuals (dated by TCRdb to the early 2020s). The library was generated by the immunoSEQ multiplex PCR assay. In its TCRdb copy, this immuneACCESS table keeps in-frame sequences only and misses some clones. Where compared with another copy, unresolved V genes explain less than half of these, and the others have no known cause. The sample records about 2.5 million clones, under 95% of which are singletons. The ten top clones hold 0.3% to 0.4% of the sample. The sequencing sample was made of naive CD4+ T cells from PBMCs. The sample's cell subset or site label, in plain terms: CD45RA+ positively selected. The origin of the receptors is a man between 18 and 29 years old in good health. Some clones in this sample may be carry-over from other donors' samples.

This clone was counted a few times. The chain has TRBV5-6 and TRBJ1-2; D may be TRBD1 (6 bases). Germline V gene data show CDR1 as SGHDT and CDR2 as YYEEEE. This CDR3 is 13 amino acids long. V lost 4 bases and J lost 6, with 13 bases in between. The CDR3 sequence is CASSPGGQNGYTF. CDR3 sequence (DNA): TGTGCCAGCAGCCCTGGTGGACAGAATGGCTACACCTTC. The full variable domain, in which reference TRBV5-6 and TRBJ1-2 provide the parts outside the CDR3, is DAGVTQSPTHLIKTRGQQVTLRCSPKSGHDTVSWYQQALGQGPQFIFQYYEEEERQRGNFPDRFSGHQFPNYSSELNVNALLLGDSALYLCASSPGGQNGYTFGSGTRLTVV.

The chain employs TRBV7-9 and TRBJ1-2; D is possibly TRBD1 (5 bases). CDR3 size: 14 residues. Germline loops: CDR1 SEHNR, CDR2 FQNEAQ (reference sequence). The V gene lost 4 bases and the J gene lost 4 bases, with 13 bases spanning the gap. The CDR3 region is CASSWGREAYGYTF. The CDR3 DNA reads TGTGCCAGCAGCTGGGGCAGGGAGGCCTATGGCTACACCTTC.

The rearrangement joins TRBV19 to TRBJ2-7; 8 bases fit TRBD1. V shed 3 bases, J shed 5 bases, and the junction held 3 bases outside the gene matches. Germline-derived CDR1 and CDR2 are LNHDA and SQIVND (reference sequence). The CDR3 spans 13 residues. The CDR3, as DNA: TGTGCCAGTAGTATCCACAGGGGGAACGAGCAGTACTTC. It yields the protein CASSIHRGNEQYF.